Shown below are 23 T cell receptor beta chains from a single sample sequenced in a study of blood T cell repertoires in COVID-19 (dated by TCRdb to about 2020). The receptor library was made with the immunoSEQ multiplex PCR assay. Drawn from immuneACCESS, this table holds only the in-frame rearrangements with V and J called that TCRdb kept. Clones are partly lost; checked studies trace under half to an unresolved V gene and leave the rest unexplained. The sample yields under 130,000 clones; around 76% were counted once. The ten largest clones take up 15% to 20% of the sample. Sequencing used peripheral blood. The receptors stem from a woman aged 70 to 79 with acute or convalescent COVID-19.

The chain links TRBV6-5 to TRBJ2-1; TRBD2 matches 9 bases. CDR1 is MNHEY, CDR2 SVGAGI, per germline. The junction had 9 bases not matched to a gene; V was cut back by 10 bases and J by 2 bases. The CDR3 contains 15 residues. The CDR3 loop is CATMPLAGPYNEQFF. The CDR3 nucleotides read TGTGCCACCATGCCCCTAGCGGGGCCCTACAATGAGCAGTTCTTC.

As regards this clone: A read error may produce the germline difference seen at one junction end. The chain has TRBV10-2 and TRBJ1-2; a weak D match, TRBD1 (5 bases). CDR1 and CDR2 from the germline V gene are WSHSY and SAAADI. The CDR3 has 15 residues. DNA of the CDR3: TGCGCCAGCATTATGGGGGGGAGGGGACGTCAGGGAGCGGCCTTC. Its protein is CASIMGGRGRQGAAF.

The chain joins TRBV5-1 to TRBJ2-1, with a possible D match to TRBD2 (5 bases). Germline CDR1 and CDR2: SGHRS and YFSETQ. The CDR3 contains 16 residues. V dropped 5 bases and J dropped 0 bases, with 15 bases sitting between them. CDR3 coding DNA: TGCGCCAGCAGGGCTGCGGGCGGCCGCTCCTACAATGAGCAGTTCTTC. This encodes CASRAAGGRSYNEQFF.

CDR3 amino acids: CASSLVDRMNTEAFF. CDR3 sequence (DNA): TGTGCCAGCAGCTTGGTGGACAGGATGAACACTGAAGCTTTCTTT. The rearrangement uses TRBV5-5 and TRBJ1-1, with 7 nucleotides matching TRBD1. Germline-derived CDR1 and CDR2 are SGHKS and YYEKEE (reference sequence). This CDR3 spans 15 amino acids. The V gene end was trimmed by 0 bases and the J gene end by 0 bases; junction bases not matched to a gene: 2.

This clone appeared a single time. The chain joins TRBV7-8 to TRBJ2-7, with 16 bases lining up with TRBD2. The CDR3 is 18 amino acids. Unmatched junction bases numbered 9, after V lost 3 bases and J lost 4 bases. Per germline, CDR1 SGHVS and CDR2 FQNEAQ. The CDR3 nucleotides read TGTGCCAGCAGCTTCGGGACTAGCGGGGGGGCCAGTACATACGAGCAGTACTTC. Translated: CASSFGTSGGASTYEQYF. The full variable domain, in which reference TRBV7-8 and TRBJ2-7 provide the parts outside the CDR3, is GAGVSQSPRYKVAKRGQDVALRCDPISGHVSLFWYQQALGQGPEFLTYFQNEAQLDKSGLPSDRFFAERPEGSVSTLKIQRTQQEDSAVYLCASSFGTSGGASTYEQYFGPGTRLTVT.

The CDR3 loop is CASSVGGEGRGDPLNYGYTF. The CDR3 DNA is TGTGCCAGCAGCGTAGGAGGAGAGGGCAGGGGCGATCCTCTTAACTATGGCTACACCTTC. This chain uses TRBV9 with TRBJ1-2, with D possibly being TRBD1 (6 bases). Germline V gene data show CDR1 as SGDLS and CDR2 as YYNGEE. V gave up 0 bases and J gave up 1 base, with 25 bases separating them. The CDR3 is 20 amino acids. Complete variable domain (other parts from reference TRBV9 and TRBJ1-2): DSGVTQTPKHLITATGQRVTLRCSPRSGDLSVYWYQQSLDQGLQFLIQYYNGEERAKGNILERFSAQQFPDLHSELNLSSLELGDSALYFCASSVGGEGRGDPLNYGYTFGSGTRLTVV.

The rearrangement uses TRBV12-3 or TRBV12-4 and TRBJ2-1; D gene uncertain. The CDR3 runs to 11 residues. Trimming removed 2 bases from V and 10 bases from J, with 6 bases in between. Here the CDR3 DNA reads TGTGCCAGCAGTTTATTACAGGAGCAGTTCTTC. Amino acids: CASSLLQEQFF.

V is TRBV4-2 and J is TRBJ2-5; D is perhaps TRBD2 (6 bases). The CDR3 totals 14 residues. Trimming took 0 bases from V and 1 from J, leaving 6 bases between them. The germline gives CDR1 LGHNA, CDR2 YNFKEQ. CDR3 loop: CASSQEGGQETQYF. The CDR3 DNA reads as TGTGCCAGCAGCCAAGAGGGGGGCCAAGAGACCCAGTACTTC.

V usage is TRBV4-1 and J usage is TRBJ1-5; 8 positions agree with TRBD1. Germline CDR1 is MGHRA and CDR2 is YSYEKL. This CDR3 region has 17 residues. J was trimmed by 3 bases and V by 0 bases; bases with no gene match: 7. The CDR3 protein is CASSQESGGILNQPQHF. DNA of the CDR3: TGCGCCAGCAGCCAAGAGTCAGGGGGCATTCTCAATCAGCCCCAGCATTTT.

Worth noting for this clone: The same CDR3 arises from other DNA sequences in this sample as well. This chain connects TRBV30 to TRBJ1-3; no clear D gene. Germline lookup yields CDR1 GTSNPN and CDR2 SVGIG (reference sequence). The CDR3 loop spans 13 amino acids. Trimming pared 4 bases from V and 0 bases from J, leaving 7 bases between. The CDR3 region is CAWTAGSGNTIYF. The CDR3, as DNA: TGTGCCTGGACCGCAGGCTCTGGAAACACCATATATTTT.

The J gene is TRBJ1-1, the V gene TRBV12-5; D not certain. V lost 1 base to trimming and J lost 3 bases, with 6 bases between them. The germline V gene has CDR1 LGHNT and CDR2 FRNRAP. The CDR3 totals 13 residues. The CDR3 nucleotides are TGTGCTAGTGGTTTGGGGCTGTACACTGAAGCTTTCTTT. Translating gives CASGLGLYTEAFF.

The rearrangement uses TRBV11-3 and TRBJ2-7, with D uncertain. This CDR3 region has 12 residues. From germline, CDR1 is SGHNT and CDR2 YENEEA. Trimming removed 5 bases from V and 0 bases from J, with 5 bases in between. Here the CDR3 DNA reads TGTGCCAGCAGCGATAGCTCCTACGAGCAGTACTTC. It yields the protein CASSDSSYEQYF. The complete variable domain, with remaining parts taken from reference TRBV11-3 and TRBJ2-7, reads EAGVVQSPRYKIIEKKQPVAFWCNPISGHNTLYWYLQNLGQGPELLIRYENEEAVDDSQLPKDRFSAERLKGVDSTLKIQPAELGDSAVYLCASSDSSYEQYFGPGTRLTVT.

V and J are TRBV11-3 and TRBJ2-5, with 9 bases identical to TRBD2. The V segment lost 5 bases and the J segment 1 base; nucleotides outside the gene matches: 5. This CDR3 has 15 amino acids. CDR1 and CDR2 (germline): SGHNT, YENEEA. The DNA of the CDR3 is TGTGCCAGCAGCCCGGGCGGGGGGGGCCAAGAGACCCAGTACTTC. It encodes CASSPGGGGQETQYF.

The gene calls are TRBV11-3 and TRBJ2-2; D is undetermined. CDR3 length equals 15 residues. Germline V gene data show CDR1 as SGHNT and CDR2 as YENEEA. The germline V and J ends were trimmed by 5 bases and 2 bases, with 12 bases remaining between them. As DNA, the CDR3 is TGTGCCAGCAGCCACATCGAACCCAACACCGGGGAGCTGTTTTTT. As protein: CASSHIEPNTGELFF. Full variable domain (remainder filled in from reference TRBV11-3 and TRBJ2-2): EAGVVQSPRYKIIEKKQPVAFWCNPISGHNTLYWYLQNLGQGPELLIRYENEEAVDDSQLPKDRFSAERLKGVDSTLKIQPAELGDSAVYLCASSHIEPNTGELFFGEGSRLTVL.

This clone was seen a handful of times. The genes are TRBV19 and TRBJ1-1; maybe TRBD1 (5 bases). CDR1 and CDR2 from the germline V gene are LNHDA and SQIVND (reference sequence). Trimming removed 9 bases from V and 0 bases from J, with 11 bases in between. The CDR3 is made up of 13 amino acids. The CDR3 sequence: CASGGAVNTEAFF. DNA of the CDR3: TGTGCCAGCGGAGGGGCCGTGAACACTGAAGCTTTCTTT.

V is TRBV2 and J is TRBJ1-4, with 8 positions matching TRBD1. The J segment lost 0 bases and the V segment lost 8 bases, leaving 14 bases of the junction unmatched. Germline V gene sequence: CDR1 SNHLY, CDR2 FYNNEI. The CDR3 loop spans 18 amino acids. CDR3 protein: CASGRDRRLSATNEKLFF. The CDR3 DNA follows: TGTGCCAGCGGGAGGGACAGGCGTCTTAGTGCAACTAATGAAAAACTGTTTTTT. Variable domain in full (rest from reference TRBV2 and TRBJ1-4): EPEVTQTPSHQVTQMGQEVILRCVPISNHLYFYWYRQILGQKVEFLVSFYNNEISEKSEIFDDQFSVERPDGSNFTLKIRSTKLEDSAMYFCASGRDRRLSATNEKLFFGSGTQLSVL.

The chain is built from TRBV6-5 and TRBJ1-5; 8 bases align to TRBD1. CDR3 size: 14 residues. Germline assignment: CDR1 MNHEY and CDR2 SVGAGI. The ends lost 6 bases at V and 8 bases at J; junction bases unmatched: 9. CDR3 amino acids: CASRPRQGREPQHF. For the CDR3, the DNA is TGTGCCAGCAGACCCAGACAGGGGAGGGAGCCCCAGCATTTT.

The chain has TRBV29-1 and TRBJ2-1; TRBD2 matches at 7 bases. Germline V gene data show CDR1 as SQVTM and CDR2 as ANQGSEA. The V and J ends lost 5 bases and 3 bases, in that order; junction bases with no gene match: 7. The CDR3 has 14 amino acids. The CDR3 region is CSVTEAGYYNEQFF. In DNA form, the CDR3 reads TGCAGCGTTACCGAAGCGGGGTACTACAATGAGCAGTTCTTC.

The chain carries TRBV6-5 and TRBJ2-5; TRBD1 matches at 7 bases. CDR3 size: 15 residues. The J segment lost 2 bases and the V segment lost 5 bases, leaving 8 bases of the junction unmatched. CDR1 and CDR2 from the germline V gene are MNHEY and SVGAGI. The CDR3 loop reads CASSNRQGPQETQYF. The CDR3 DNA is TGTGCCAGCAGTAACCGACAGGGCCCTCAAGAGACCCAGTACTTC.

The chain links TRBV30 to TRBJ2-2, with TRBD2 as a possible D gene (5 bases). The germline CDR1 and CDR2 sequences are GTSNPN and SVGIG (reference sequence). The CDR3 extends over 13 amino acids. Deletions cut 0 bases from V and 6 bases from J, with 8 bases between. CDR3 sequence (DNA): TGTGCCTGGAGTGTACGTAGCGCCGGGGAGCTGTTTTTT. Translated, it gives CAWSVRSAGELFF.

The chain links TRBV21-1 to TRBJ2-1; TRBD1, as called in the table, went unchecked against the DNA. TRBV21-1 is classified as a pseudogene. CDR3 length: 15 residues. The CDR3, as DNA: TGTCGGGGACAGGGGAGCGGGATTTCCTACAATGAGCAGTTCTTC. Amino acid sequence: CRGQGSGISYNEQFF.

The genes are TRBV7-9 and TRBJ2-3; possibly TRBD1 for D (6 bases). CDR3 length: 15 amino acids. The germline CDR1 and CDR2 sequences are SEHNR and FQNEAQ (reference sequence). Trimming left V 4 bases short and J 1 base short, with 12 bases between. The CDR3 DNA sequence: TGTGCCAGCAGCTCAAGGGGGTCCGGCACAGATACGCAGTATTTT. It is translated as CASSSRGSGTDTQYF.

The rearrangement joins TRBV7-2 to TRBJ1-2; D not resolved. Germline values: CDR1 SGHTA, CDR2 FQGNSA. The V gene lost 0 bases and the J gene lost 7 bases, with 9 bases spanning the gap. The CDR3 spans 13 residues. CDR3 sequence (DNA): TGTGCCAGCAGCTTAGCGACAACAGTTGGCTACACCTTC. It encodes CASSLATTVGYTF.